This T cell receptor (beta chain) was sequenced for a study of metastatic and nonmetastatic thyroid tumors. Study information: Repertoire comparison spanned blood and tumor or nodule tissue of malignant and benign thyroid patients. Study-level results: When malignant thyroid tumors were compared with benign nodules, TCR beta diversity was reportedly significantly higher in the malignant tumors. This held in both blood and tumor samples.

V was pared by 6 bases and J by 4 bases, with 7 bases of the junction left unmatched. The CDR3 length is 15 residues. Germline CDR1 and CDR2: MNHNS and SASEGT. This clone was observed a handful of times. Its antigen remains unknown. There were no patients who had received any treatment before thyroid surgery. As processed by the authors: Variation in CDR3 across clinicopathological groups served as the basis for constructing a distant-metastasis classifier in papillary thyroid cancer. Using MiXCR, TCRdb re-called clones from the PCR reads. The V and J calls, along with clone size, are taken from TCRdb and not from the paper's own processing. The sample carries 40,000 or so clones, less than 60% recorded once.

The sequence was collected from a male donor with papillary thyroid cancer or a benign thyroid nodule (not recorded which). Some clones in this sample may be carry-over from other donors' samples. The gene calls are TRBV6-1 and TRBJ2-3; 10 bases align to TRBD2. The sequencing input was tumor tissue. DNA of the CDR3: TGTGCCAGCAGCGCCCAGCGGGGGGGGCCAGATACGCAGTATTTT. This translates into CASSAQRGGPDTQYF.